Sequencing of this T cell receptor (beta chain) was carried out in a study of T-cell reconstitution after alpha-beta-depleted transplantation in children. Whole-study findings and limits: At around two months after transplant, the alpha-beta T cells were reportedly derived from several hundred expanded clones that came from non-depleted graft cells. Among T cells one year after transplant, newly produced cells accounted for most counts and diversity. The study traced high day-60 TCRbeta diversity in some patients to surviving recipient T cells and thymic progenitors.

The CDR3 is 15 amino acids. The germline V and J ends were trimmed by 6 bases and 2 bases, with 16 bases remaining between them. CDR1 and CDR2 (germline): LNHNV, YYDKDF (reference sequence). Turning to this clonotype: Its antigen is as yet unknown.

Using unique molecular identifiers, the investigators prepared the TCRbeta library. One entry per CDR3 protein, called by TCRdb with MiXCR from the PCR reads. The sample shows 700,000 to 950,000 distinct CDR3 sequences, about 15% of them seen only once. The receptor was isolated from a male patient aged 10 to 17 who had a stem cell transplant for acute lymphoblastic leukemia, so the T cells may come from the graft donor. This sequence joins TRBV15 and TRBJ2-5; either TRBD1 or TRBD2 may supply D (7 bases each). The sequencing used PBMCs, mostly from graft donor cells, collected 360 days after TCRalphabeta/CD19-depleted stem cell transplant. The CDR3 sequence is CATRETGRGQETQYF. CDR3 DNA: TGTGCCACCAGGGAGACAGGGAGGGGACAAGAGACCCAGTACTTC. The variable domain in full, completed from reference TRBV15 and TRBJ2-5, reads DAMVIQNPRYQVTQFGKPVTLSCSQTLNHNVMYWYQQKSSQAPKLLFHYYDKDFNNEADTPDNFQSRRPNTSFCFLDIRSPGLGDTAMYLCATRETGRGQETQYFGPGTRLLVL.